The 25 T cell receptor beta chains below all came from one sample that was sequenced in a study of T cell changes during pregnancy in multiple sclerosis. Only in-frame clones appear in the TCRdb table, and some are missing; sequencing was by immunoSEQ multiplex PCR. This sample carries about 64,000 clones, roughly 92% of them seen once, and the ten largest clones take 1.4%. The sample in question was peripheral blood, obtained in the second trimester of pregnancy. The source is a female donor with multiple sclerosis, enrolled in a pregnancy study.

A note on this clone: Its ends do not fully match the called genes, so a read error is possible. The V gene is TRBV6-1, the J gene TRBJ2-3, with D possibly TRBD2 on 6 matching bases. This CDR3 region has 13 residues. Germline-derived CDR1 and CDR2 are MNHNS and SASEGT. The DNA of the CDR3 is TGCGCTCATCTAGCGCCTAGCACAGATACGCAGTATTTT. It yields the protein CAHLAPSTDTQYF.

This rearrangement joins TRBV28 to TRBJ2-1, with TRBD2 matching over 9 bases. CDR3 length equals 15 residues. Germline V gene sequence: CDR1 MDHEN, CDR2 SYDVKM. Losses at the gene ends were 5 bases for V and 14 bases for J; bases not matched to a gene: 16. The CDR3 region is CASSGAGTSLKTEFF. The CDR3 nucleotides read TGTGCCAGCAGTGGCGCCGGGACTAGCCTCAAGACGGAGTTCTTC.

The CDR3 is CASGGVNEQFF. As DNA, the CDR3 is TGTGCCAGCGGGGGGGTAAATGAGCAGTTCTTC. The gene calls are TRBV28 and TRBJ2-1, with 7 bases that match TRBD2. V shed 8 bases, J shed 7 bases, and the junction held 2 bases outside the gene matches. CDR3 size: 11 residues. Germline CDR1 and CDR2: MDHEN and SYDVKM.

The genes are TRBV2 and TRBJ2-1; the match to TRBD2 covers 8 bases. Germline V gene sequence: CDR1 SNHLY, CDR2 FYNNEI. This CDR3 is built from 15 residues. V gave up 6 bases and J gave up 4 bases; unmatched junction bases: 8. CDR3 loop: CASRYSGIGYNEQFF. The CDR3 nucleotides are TGTGCCAGCAGGTATAGCGGGATCGGGTACAATGAGCAGTTCTTC.

The rearrangement joins TRBV28 to TRBJ2-2, with 8 positions matching TRBD2. Germline V gene data show CDR1 as MDHEN and CDR2 as SYDVKM. The CDR3 spans 14 residues. V lost 6 bases to trimming and J lost 1 base; unmatched junction nucleotides: 1. The CDR3 loop reads CASRGLGNTGELFF. In nucleotides, the CDR3 is TGTGCCAGCAGGGGACTAGGGAACACCGGGGAGCTGTTTTTT.

This chain uses TRBV18 with TRBJ2-7; D might be TRBD1 (5 bases). Germline V gene lookup returns CDR1 KGHSH and CDR2 LQKENI. Trimming took off 5 bases at V and 5 bases at J, with 10 bases between the two ends. The CDR3 extends over 12 amino acids. CDR3 sequence: CASSAQGDEQYF. Written as DNA, the CDR3 is TGTGCCAGCTCAGCCCAAGGGGACGAGCAGTACTTC.

V gene TRBV5-6 combines with J gene TRBJ2-7; tentatively, D is TRBD1 (6 bases). The V gene lost 0 bases and the J gene lost 2 bases, with 15 bases spanning the gap. The CDR3 extends over 16 amino acids. Germline V gene sequence: CDR1 SGHDT, CDR2 YYEEEE. The CDR3 nucleotides are TGTGCCAGCAGCTTGGCATGGGGGCGCCTTACCTACGAGCAGTACTTC. Protein: CASSLAWGRLTYEQYF. Drawing the rest from reference TRBV5-6 and TRBJ2-7, the complete variable domain is DAGVTQSPTHLIKTRGQQVTLRCSPKSGHDTVSWYQQALGQGPQFIFQYYEEEERQRGNFPDRFSGHQFPNYSSELNVNALLLGDSALYLCASSLAWGRLTYEQYFGPGTRLTVT.

CDR3 sequence (DNA): TGTGCCAGCAGCCAGAGGGGGGGCGGCAAAAACATTCAGTACTTC. Translated: CASSQRGGGKNIQYF. V gene TRBV7-9 combines with J gene TRBJ2-4; tentative D call: TRBD2 (7 bases). The V and J ends lost 5 bases and 3 bases respectively, with 14 bases between them. CDR1 SEHNR and CDR2 FQNEAQ come from the germline V gene (reference sequence). This CDR3 spans 15 amino acids.

This chain joins TRBV28 and TRBJ1-1; D call uncertain. CDR1 is MDHEN and CDR2 is SYDVKM in the germline V gene. The CDR3 runs to 12 residues. Between the trimmed V and J ends, which lost 3 bases and 3 bases, there was a span of 5 bases. CDR3 sequence reads: CASSFSYTEAFF. Written as DNA, the CDR3 is TGTGCCAGCAGTTTTAGTTACACTGAAGCTTTCTTT.

J is TRBJ2-1 and V is TRBV2, with unresolved D. The CDR3 is made up of 14 amino acids. V gave up 2 bases and J gave up 4 bases, with 9 bases separating them. Germline assignment: CDR1 SNHLY and CDR2 FYNNEI. The CDR3 sequence: CASSETQVYNEQFF. CDR3 nucleotide sequence: TGTGCCAGCAGTGAAACGCAGGTGTACAATGAGCAGTTCTTC.

The gene calls are TRBV10-1 and TRBJ2-7; possible D gene TRBD2, 5 bases. CDR1 is WNHNN and CDR2 is SYGVQD in the germline V gene (reference sequence). This CDR3 has 15 residues. Trimming took off 2 bases at V and 0 bases at J, with 11 bases between the two ends. CDR3 sequence reads: CASSEGAVSSYEQYF. The CDR3 coding sequence is TGCGCCAGCAGTGAGGGAGCGGTAAGCTCCTACGAGCAGTACTTC.

V and J are TRBV7-2 and TRBJ2-5; 10 bases line up with TRBD2. The CDR3 has 15 amino acids. Germline V gives CDR1 SGHTA, CDR2 FQGNSA. V trimming: 5 bases; J trimming: 3 bases; junction bases outside the gene matches: 6. Here the CDR3 DNA reads TGTGCCAGCAGCCTGACTAGCGGGTACAAAGAGACCCAGTACTTC. It encodes CASSLTSGYKETQYF. Using reference TRBV7-2 and TRBJ2-5 for the parts outside the CDR3, the full variable domain is GAGVSQSPSNKVTEKGKDVELRCDPISGHTALYWYRQSLGQGLEFLIYFQGNSAPDKSGLPSDRFSAERTGGSVSTLTIQRTQQEDSAVYLCASSLTSGYKETQYFGPGTRLLVL.

A single count supports this clone. The genes are TRBV2 and TRBJ1-1; D unresolved. This CDR3 comprises 14 residues. Per germline, CDR1 SNHLY and CDR2 FYNNEI. Between the trimmed V and J ends, which lost 4 bases and 4 bases, there was a span of 13 bases. The CDR3 DNA is TGTGCCAGCAGTGGCAGGCCTAAATCCACTGAAGCTTTCTTT. Protein: CASSGRPKSTEAFF.

As for this clone: A junction end diverges from the germline sequence, so it may reflect a read error. The CDR3 sequence is CANSFAGGSYEQYF. DNA for the CDR3: TGCGCCAACAGCTTTGCGGGGGGATCCTACGAGCAGTACTTC. V and J are TRBV5-1 and TRBJ2-7, with 8 bases identical to TRBD2. CDR3 length: 14 amino acids. CDR1 and CDR2 (germline): SGHRS, YFSETQ.

The V and J genes are TRBV6-4 and TRBJ2-1; 10 bases are shared with TRBD2. Germline CDR1 MRHNA, CDR2 SNTAGT. V lost 0 bases, J lost 4 bases, and 0 bases stayed unmatched. The CDR3 has 15 residues. The CDR3 sequence: CASSDSTSGYNEQFF. For the CDR3, the DNA is TGTGCCAGCAGTGACTCGACTAGCGGGTACAATGAGCAGTTCTTC.

This clone was seen a few times. The J gene is TRBJ1-2, the V gene TRBV19; D unclear. The CDR3 is 18 amino acids. Trimming removed 2 bases at V and 0 bases at J, with 19 bases between. From germline, CDR1 is LNHDA and CDR2 SQIVND (reference sequence). CDR3 loop: CASSIKGPADLANYGYTF. The CDR3 region has the DNA TGTGCCAGTAGTATAAAGGGCCCGGCGGACTTAGCTAACTATGGCTACACCTTC.

This chain joins TRBV2 and TRBJ1-5; D remains unclear. V shed 2 bases and J shed 8 bases, with 7 bases lying between them. CDR3 length equals 12 residues. From germline, CDR1 is SNHLY and CDR2 FYNNEI. CDR3 sequence: CASSESSEPQHF. The DNA for the CDR3 is TGTGCCAGCAGTGAATCTTCGGAGCCCCAGCATTTT.

The J gene is TRBJ2-3, the V gene TRBV5-6; 9 bases match TRBD2. This CDR3 contains 15 residues. Germline-derived CDR1 and CDR2 are SGHDT and YYEEEE. The trim removed 2 bases at V and 4 bases at J, leaving 5 bases unmatched. CDR3 sequence (DNA): TGTGCCAGCAGCTTTGGGCTAGCGGGGTCAGATACGCAGTATTTT. It translates to CASSFGLAGSDTQYF.

V usage is TRBV7-9 and J usage is TRBJ1-6, with D perhaps matching TRBD1 (6 bases). The CDR3 is made up of 16 amino acids. V dropped 5 bases and J dropped 10 bases, with 21 bases sitting between them. Germline V gene sequence: CDR1 SEHNR, CDR2 FQNEAQ (reference sequence). DNA of the CDR3: TGTGCCAGCAGCCAAGTCGGGGCAGGGGCGGACTCACCCCTCCACTTT. Its translation is CASSQVGAGADSPLHF.

The V call is TRBV6-4, the J call TRBJ2-5; 10 nucleotides agree with TRBD2. Germline V gene sequence: CDR1 MRHNA, CDR2 SNTAGT. This CDR3 region has 15 residues. With 5 bases clipped from V and 4 bases from J, the junction kept 7 bases outside the gene matches. CDR3 sequence: CASSTSSGSRETQYF. DNA of the CDR3: TGTGCCAGCAGTACCTCTAGCGGGAGTCGAGAGACCCAGTACTTC.

The chain links TRBV19 to TRBJ2-1; D may be TRBD2 (6 bases). Trimming stripped 6 bases from V and 4 bases from J, with 13 bases between. The V gene's germline CDR1 is LNHDA and CDR2 SQIVND (reference sequence). The CDR3 totals 14 residues. In DNA, the CDR3 is TGTGCCAGTAGCCCGAGGGGACTTTACAATGAGCAGTTCTTC. Residues: CASSPRGLYNEQFF.

The gene calls are TRBV7-9 and TRBJ1-1; no firm D call. Trimming took 5 bases from V and 3 from J, leaving 7 bases between them. This CDR3 is 12 amino acids long. The germline CDR1 and CDR2 sequences are SEHNR and FQNEAQ (reference sequence). CDR3 sequence: CASSRVHTEAFF. The DNA for the CDR3 is TGTGCCAGCAGCCGGGTTCACACTGAAGCTTTCTTT.

CDR3 nucleotides: TGTGCCAGCAGCCGCCCTCCAGTTCACACCGGGGAGCTGTTTTTT. Protein sequence: CASSRPPVHTGELFF. The chain combines TRBV7-9 with TRBJ2-2; D call uncertain. There are 15 residues in the CDR3. Trimming took 5 bases from V and 3 from J, leaving 13 bases between them. Per germline, CDR1 SEHNR and CDR2 FQNEAQ (reference sequence).

V gene TRBV19 combines with J gene TRBJ1-5; D ambiguous. The V end lost 7 bases, the J end lost 0 bases, and 13 bases lay between the germline ends. The CDR3 covers 15 residues. Germline CDR1 reads LNHDA; CDR2 reads SQIVND (reference sequence). CDR3 protein: CASTSGFNSNQPQHF. The DNA of the CDR3 is TGTGCCAGTACCTCGGGATTTAATAGCAATCAGCCCCAGCATTTT. The full variable domain, in which reference TRBV19 and TRBJ1-5 provide the parts outside the CDR3, is DGGITQSPKYLFRKEGQNVTLSCEQNLNHDAMYWYRQDPGQGLRLIYYSQIVNDFQKGDIAEGYSVSREKKESFPLTVTSAQKNPTAFYLCASTSGFNSNQPQHFGDGTRLSIL.

This clone has just one count. The DNA for the CDR3 is TGTGCCAGCAGCAAAGGACAGGGGAACACTGAAGCTTTCTTT. This encodes CASSKGQGNTEAFF. The chain couples TRBV7-3 to TRBJ1-1; 8 bases agree with TRBD1. V trimming: 5 bases; J trimming: 1 base; junction bases outside the gene matches: 3. Germline V gene lookup returns CDR1 SGHTA and CDR2 FQGTGA. The length of the CDR3 is 14 residues.